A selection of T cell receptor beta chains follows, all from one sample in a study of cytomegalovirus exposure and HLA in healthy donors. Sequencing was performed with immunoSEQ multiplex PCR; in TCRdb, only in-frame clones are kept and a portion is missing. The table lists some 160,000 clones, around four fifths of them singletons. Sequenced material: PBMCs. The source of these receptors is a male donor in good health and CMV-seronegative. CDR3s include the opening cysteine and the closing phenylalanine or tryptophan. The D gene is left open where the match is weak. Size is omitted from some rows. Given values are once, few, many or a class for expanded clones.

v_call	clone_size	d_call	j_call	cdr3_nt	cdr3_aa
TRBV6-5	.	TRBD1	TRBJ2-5	TGTGCCAGCCGACGGACAGGGACACTACAAGAGACCCAGTACTTC	CASRRTGTLQETQYF
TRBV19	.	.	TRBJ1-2	TGTGCCAGTAGTCCGGGTGACTATGGCTACACCTTC	CASSPGDYGYTF
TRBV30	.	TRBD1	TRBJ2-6	TGTGCCTGGATGGGGGACAGCTTATCTGGGGCCAACGTCCTGACTTTC	CAWMGDSLSGANVLTF
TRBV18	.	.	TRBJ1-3	TGTGCCAGCTCCCCTGACAGGGGAAACACCATATATTTT	CASSPDRGNTIYF
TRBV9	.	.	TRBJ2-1	TGTGCCAGCAGCGCATCAGGGGTCTACAATGAGCAGTTCTTC	CASSASGVYNEQFF
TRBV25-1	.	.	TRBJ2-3	TGTGCCAGCAGTGTCGGGACAAACGCTAGCACAGATACGCAGTATTTT	CASSVGTNASTDTQYF
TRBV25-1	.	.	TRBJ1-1	TGTGCCAGCAGTGGCAGGGTGGGGAACACTGAAGCTTTCTTT	CASSGRVGNTEAFF
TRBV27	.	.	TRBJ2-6	TGTGCCAGCACGTGGGCCAGCTCTGGGGCCAACGTCCTGACTTTC	CASTWASSGANVLTF
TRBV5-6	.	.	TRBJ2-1	TGTGCCAGCAGCTTGGACTATGATCACAATGAGCAGTTCTTC	CASSLDYDHNEQFF
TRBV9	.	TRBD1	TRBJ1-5	TGTGCCAGCAGCGCCGGGACAGGGGGCTTTAACAATCAGCCCCAGCATTTT	CASSAGTGGFNNQPQHF
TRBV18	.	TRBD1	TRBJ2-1	TGTGCCAGCACGGGACAGGACCGATACAATGAGCAGTTCTTC	CASTGQDRYNEQFF
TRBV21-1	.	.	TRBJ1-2	TGTGCCAGCAGCACCGACAGCTCTAACTATGGCTACACCTTC	CASSTDSSNYGYTF
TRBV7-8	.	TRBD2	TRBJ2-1	TGTGCCAGCAGCTTAGCCACTAGCGGGAAATACAATGAGCAGTTCTTC	CASSLATSGKYNEQFF
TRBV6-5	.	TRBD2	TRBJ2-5	TGTGCCAGCAGTAACCTAGCGGGGGCCGGGACCCAGTACTTC	CASSNLAGAGTQYF
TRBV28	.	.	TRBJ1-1	TGTGCCAGCAGTTTTAGTGCGGGGCGGGGGACTGAAGCTTTCTTT	CASSFSAGRGTEAFF
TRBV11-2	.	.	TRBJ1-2	TGTGCCAGCAGGATGCACACAGGGCGGTCTGGCTACACCTTC	CASRMHTGRSGYTF
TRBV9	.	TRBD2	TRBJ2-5	TGTGCCAGCACCGAGGGACTAGCGGGAGGGAGGGAGACCCAGTACTTC	CASTEGLAGGRETQYF
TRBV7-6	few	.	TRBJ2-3	TGTGCCAGCAGACGGACATCCCAGGGTTTTGGAGAAGATACGCAGTATTTT	CASRRTSQGFGEDTQYF
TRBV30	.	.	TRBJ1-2	TGTGCCTGGAACAGGGCTTCAGGGGATGGCTACACCTTC	CAWNRASGDGYTF
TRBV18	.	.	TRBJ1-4	TGTGCCAGCTCGAGGGCTAATGAAAAACTGTTTTTT	CASSRANEKLFF
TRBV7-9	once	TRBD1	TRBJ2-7	TGTGCCAGCAGCGACGGAGGGACAGGGACCTACGAGCAGTACTTC	CASSDGGTGTYEQYF
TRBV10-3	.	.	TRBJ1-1	TGTGCCATCCGGGTCAGCGGGCGGGACACTGAAGCTTTCTTT	CAIRVSGRDTEAFF
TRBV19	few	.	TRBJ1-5	TGTGCCAGTAGTATCGCGGGGATACGCCTGAATCAGCCCCAGCATTTT	CASSIAGIRLNQPQHF
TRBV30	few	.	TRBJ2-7	TGTGCCCGACAGGCGACCTACGAGCAGTACTTC	CARQATYEQYF
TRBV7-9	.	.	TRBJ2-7	TGTGCCAGCAGCTTATTCGACGAGCAGTACTTC	CASSLFDEQYF
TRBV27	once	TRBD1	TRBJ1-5	TGTGCCAGCATCCGGACAGGGAGAGAGGTTGGCAATCAGCCCCAGCATTTT	CASIRTGREVGNQPQHF
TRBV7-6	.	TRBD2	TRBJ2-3	TGTGCCAGCAGCTTACCCAGGGGGGGACTAGCGGGACCCACAGATACGCAGTATTTT	CASSLPRGGLAGPTDTQYF
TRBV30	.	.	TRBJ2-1	TGTGCCTGGAGCTTAGCCAATGAGCAGTTCTTC	CAWSLANEQFF
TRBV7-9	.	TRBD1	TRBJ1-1	TGTGCCAGCAGCTTCGGGACAGGGGGCGAAACTGAAGCTTTCTTT	CASSFGTGGETEAFF
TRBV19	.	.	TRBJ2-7	TGTGCCAGTACCTCAGGGCAGGGAAACTACGAGCAGTACTTC	CASTSGQGNYEQYF
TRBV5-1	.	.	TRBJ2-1	TGCGCCAGCAACGAACAGGGTAGAAATGAGCAGTTCTTC	CASNEQGRNEQFF
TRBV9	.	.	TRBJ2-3	TGTGCCAGCAGCCCGACCGGGGGAGGCACAGATACGCAGTATTTT	CASSPTGGGTDTQYF
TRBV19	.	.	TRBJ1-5	TGTGCCAGTAGTATAGGTCCCAACAATCAGCCCCAGCATTTT	CASSIGPNNQPQHF
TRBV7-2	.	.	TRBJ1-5	TGTGCCAGCAGCACTAGGGCAGGGGACAATCAGCCCCAGCATTTT	CASSTRAGDNQPQHF
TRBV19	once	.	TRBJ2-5	TGTGCCAGTAGTATAGGTAGTCCCGGGGAGACCCAGTACTTC	CASSIGSPGETQYF
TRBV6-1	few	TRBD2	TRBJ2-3	TGTGCCAGCAGTGAAGAAAGCGGGAGGGGATCAGATACGCAGTATTTT	CASSEESGRGSDTQYF
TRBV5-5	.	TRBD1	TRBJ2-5	TGTGCCAGCAGCTTCGACAGGGGTGTGGCCCAGTACTTC	CASSFDRGVAQYF
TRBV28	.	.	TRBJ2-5	TGTGCCGGCAGTCCCCAGTGGGGCAGGCAGACCCAGTACTTC	CAGSPQWGRQTQYF